These 16 T cell receptor beta chains came from one sample sequenced in a study of CD8+ T cells in alopecia areata (dated by TCRdb to about 2018). Library preparation was by the immunoSEQ multiplex PCR assay. For TCR sequencing, RNA was extracted from every sample and reverse transcribed into cDNA to serve as template. This immuneACCESS table, as held by TCRdb, lists in-frame sequences with V and J called but not all clones. Of the missing ones, under half trace to an unresolved V gene in checked studies; the others have no known cause. The sample table holds about 180,000 clones, of which approximately 49% were seen once. Roughly 9.1% of the sample is taken by the ten largest. The treatment or condition label here, explained by the study, means: oral pan-JAK inhibitor, 5-10 mg twice daily. Sequenced here: CD8+ T cells sorted from blood, sampled at approximately week 52, from a patient treated with tofacitinib. The receptors stem from a human donor with alopecia areata.

This chain uses TRBV5-4 with TRBJ2-5, with D uncertain. The CDR3 spans 14 residues. Germline V CDR1 and CDR2: SGHNT, YYREEE (reference sequence). Trimming took 0 bases from V and 2 from J, leaving 8 bases between them. The CDR3 region has the DNA TGTGCCAGCAGCTTGGGACGCCAGCAAGAGACCCAGTACTTC. Protein product: CASSLGRQQETQYF.

This clone was seen only a few times. This chain uses TRBV27 with TRBJ1-1, with D possibly TRBD1 on 6 matching bases. Germline V gene lookup returns CDR1 MNHEY and CDR2 SMNVEV (reference sequence). Trimming took off 3 bases at V and 1 base at J, with 12 bases between the two ends. The CDR3 consists of 15 residues. CDR3 amino acids: CASSFTGISNTEAFF. The CDR3 region has the DNA TGTGCCAGCAGTTTTACAGGGATTTCGAACACTGAAGCTTTCTTT.

The chain combines TRBV6-5 with TRBJ1-2; a weak D match, TRBD1 (5 bases). The germline V gene encodes CDR1 MNHEY and CDR2 SVGAGI. The length of the CDR3 is 14 residues. Trimming left V 2 bases short and J 5 bases short, with 12 bases between. The CDR3 protein is CASSYGDHPYGYTF. In nucleotides, the CDR3 is TGTGCCAGCAGTTACGGGGACCACCCATATGGCTACACCTTC.

V is TRBV29-1 and J is TRBJ2-1; D might be TRBD2 (6 bases). V shed 5 bases and J shed 1 base, with 12 bases lying between them. This CDR3 contains 14 residues. In germline, CDR1 is SQVTM, CDR2 ANQGSEA. CDR3 in DNA: TGCAGCGTTTTGGAGGGGCCATCCTACAATGAGCAGTTCTTC. As protein: CSVLEGPSYNEQFF.

This sequence joins TRBV2 and TRBJ1-2, with a weak D call TRBD1 (5 bases). The CDR3 runs to 14 residues. The ends were cut back, 6 bases at V and 1 base at J, with 12 bases in the middle. Germline V gives CDR1 SNHLY, CDR2 FYNNEI. CDR3 sequence: CASSETDFNYGYTF. CDR3 coding DNA: TGTGCCAGCAGCGAGACAGACTTTAACTATGGCTACACCTTC.

This clone is judged medium-sized. The rearrangement uses TRBV5-6 and TRBJ1-4, with D uncertain. Germline V gives CDR1 SGHDT, CDR2 YYEEEE. This CDR3 has 13 residues. Trimming took 0 bases from V and 8 from J, leaving 8 bases between them. CDR3 bases: TGTGCCAGCAGCTTGGGAGTGCCGGAAAAACTGTTTTTT. Amino acids: CASSLGVPEKLFF. Together with reference TRBV5-6 and TRBJ1-4, the CDR3 gives the full variable domain: DAGVTQSPTHLIKTRGQQVTLRCSPKSGHDTVSWYQQALGQGPQFIFQYYEEEERQRGNFPDRFSGHQFPNYSSELNVNALLLGDSALYLCASSLGVPEKLFFGSGTQLSVL.

In its sample, this clone was seen once. The CDR3 DNA follows: TGTGCCAGCAGCCAAGGGGCTGCGGGGGACACTGAAGCTTTCTTT. Its translation: CASSQGAAGDTEAFF. The chain is built from TRBV14 and TRBJ1-1, with D possibly being TRBD1 (5 bases). V lost 1 base and J 3 bases, leaving 12 bases between the germline ends. This CDR3 spans 15 amino acids. The germline V gene has CDR1 SGHDN and CDR2 FVKESK. Filled out from reference TRBV14 and TRBJ1-1, the complete variable domain reads EAGVTQFPSHSVIEKGQTVTLRCDPISGHDNLYWYRRVMGKEIKFLLHFVKESKQDESGMPNNRFLAERTGGTYSTLKVQPAELEDSGVYFCASSQGAAGDTEAFFGQGTRLTVV.

A few counts support this clone. This CDR3 reads CASSVSDGNSPLHF. CDR3 in DNA: TGTGCCAGCAGCGTCTCGGATGGCAATTCACCCCTCCACTTT. This rearrangement joins TRBV9 to TRBJ1-6; D remains ambiguous. The CDR3 totals 14 residues. Per germline, CDR1 SGDLS and CDR2 YYNGEE. Trimming took off 2 bases at V and 7 bases at J, with 10 bases between the two ends.

This clone was recorded a few times. The V and J genes are TRBV9 and TRBJ2-3; 8 positions agree with TRBD1. CDR3 length: 14 amino acids. The germline gives CDR1 SGDLS, CDR2 YYNGEE. Germline trimming cut 3 bases from V and 5 bases from J; bases unmatched to any gene: 5. Written as DNA, the CDR3 is TGTGCCAGCAGCGGGACAGGGACTCAAGATACGCAGTATTTT. Translated: CASSGTGTQDTQYF.

V usage is TRBV4-1 and J usage is TRBJ1-2; the D gene is possibly TRBD1 (5 bases). Germline lookup yields CDR1 MGHRA and CDR2 YSYEKL. V lost 3 bases and J 7 bases, leaving 21 bases between the germline ends. The length of the CDR3 is 16 residues. In DNA form, the CDR3 reads TGCGCCAGCAGCCAGAGCCAGGGACGGCCCTGGGGTGGCTACACCTTC. Translation: CASSQSQGRPWGGYTF.

This chain connects TRBV15 to TRBJ1-1, with D possibly being TRBD1 (6 bases). CDR1 and CDR2 (germline): LNHNV, YYDKDF (reference sequence). Trimming left V 5 bases short and J 5 bases short, with 12 bases between. This CDR3 region has 13 residues. CDR3 amino acids: CATSGGVRTEAFF. The CDR3 DNA follows: TGTGCCACCAGCGGGGGCGTTCGGACTGAAGCTTTCTTT.

The V and J genes are TRBV27 and TRBJ2-2; 9 bases agree with TRBD1. The CDR3 totals 14 residues. V shed 4 bases, J shed 9 bases, and the junction held 6 bases outside the gene matches. Per the germline V gene, CDR1 is MNHEY and CDR2 is SMNVEV (reference sequence). In nucleotides, the CDR3 is TGTGCCAGCAGTTCCGGGACAGGGCTCCGGGAGCTGTTTTTT. Protein product: CASSSGTGLRELFF.

V usage is TRBV29-1 and J usage is TRBJ2-5; D is unclear. Trimming shortened V by 4 bases and J by 0 bases, and 9 bases separated the two germline ends. The CDR3 length is 13 residues. CDR1 SQVTM and CDR2 ANQGSEA come from the germline V gene. CDR3 in amino acids: CSVVAAYQETQYF. CDR3 sequence (DNA): TGCAGCGTTGTAGCAGCTTACCAAGAGACCCAGTACTTC.

This chain uses TRBV9 with TRBJ2-3; the match to TRBD1 covers 8 bases. Trimming cost V 4 bases and J 0 bases; bases outside gene matches: 10. Germline values: CDR1 SGDLS, CDR2 YYNGEE. This CDR3 has 17 residues. DNA of the CDR3: TGTGCCAGCAGCCCGGGACAGGCTGGAGGTAGCACAGATACGCAGTATTTT. Protein sequence: CASSPGQAGGSTDTQYF.

In this sample, this clone turned up a few times. The DNA for the CDR3 is TGTGCCAGCAGCTACCACAGGGACTCTGGAAACACCATATATTTT. Translation: CASSYHRDSGNTIYF. The chain has TRBV5-4 and TRBJ1-3; a possible D gene is TRBD1 (6 bases). Germline assignment: CDR1 SGHNT and CDR2 YYREEE (reference sequence). Between the trimmed V and J ends, which lost 3 bases and 0 bases, there was a span of 10 bases. CDR3 length: 15 amino acids. Supplemented by reference TRBV5-4 and TRBJ1-3, the full variable domain reads ETGVTQSPTHLIKTRGQQVTLRCSSQSGHNTVSWYQQALGQGPQFIFQYYREEENGRGNFPPRFSGLQFPNYSSELNVNALELDDSALYLCASSYHRDSGNTIYFGEGSWLTVV.

The chain recombines TRBV7-9 with TRBJ2-3; TRBD2 matches 10 bases. Germline V gives CDR1 SEHNR, CDR2 FQNEAQ (reference sequence). The CDR3 has 15 amino acids. V shed 5 bases and J 6 bases; nucleotides not matched to a gene: 8. This CDR3 is CASSPGLAVWDTQYF. CDR3 in DNA: TGTGCCAGCAGCCCCGGACTAGCGGTATGGGATACGCAGTATTTT.